The clone carrying this TCR beta chain was seen a handful of times. Its antigen is unknown. This specimen belongs to a study of breast tumors, draining lymph nodes, adjacent tissues. The CDR3 runs to 15 residues. V lost 0 bases and J 7 bases, leaving 15 bases between the germline ends. In germline, CDR1 is GTSNPN, CDR2 SVGIG (reference sequence). The study, taken as a whole, reports: Findings are consistent with lymph node origin and intratumoral expansion of most tumor T cells. Tumor and nontumor repertoires were significantly more similar in luminal-like than in basal-like breast cancer. Tumor repertoires ranked between lymph nodes and nontumor tissue in diversity, with V and J gene preferences. Tumor T cell lymph node origin was a supported hypothesis, not proven.

Axillary draining lymph nodes of breast cancer patients supplied the node samples. TCRdb reprocessed the multiplex PCR reads via MiXCR and lists one record per CDR3 protein. Counted here are under 150,000 distinct CDR3 sequences, around 21% occurring once; the ten biggest clones make up roughly 2%. This clonotype was sampled from a female donor with breast cancer. Some clones in this sample may be carry-over from other donors' samples. Sequenced material: axillary lymph node tissue. The gene calls are TRBV30 and TRBJ1-4; maybe TRBD1 (6 bases). The CDR3 is CAWSVHGGLGEKLFF. The DNA for the CDR3 is TGTGCCTGGAGTGTACATGGGGGCCTCGGTGAAAAACTGTTTTTT.